The 10 T cell receptor beta chains below all came from one sample that was sequenced in a study of T cells in Graves' hyperthyroidism and ophthalmopathy. The source material, RNA transcripts, was used to amplify TCR beta CDR3 regions. HTBI primers drove first-round RT-PCR of the TCR CDR3. Each CDR3 protein is one row after TCRdb ran MiXCR on the multiplex PCR reads. This table has 350,000 to 400,000 distinct CDR3 sequences, roughly 13% appearing once. Sequences were obtained from blood. The source is a woman between 55 and 75 years old with Graves' hyperthyroidism.

This clonotype was seen a few times. V usage is TRBV19 and J usage is TRBJ2-1; 14 bases are a match to TRBD2. This CDR3 has 15 residues. The V gene's germline CDR1 is LNHDA and CDR2 SQIVND (reference sequence). Trimming removed 1 base from V and 7 bases from J; junction bases left unmatched: 0. CDR3 amino acids: CASSIGTSGRNEQFF. The CDR3 nucleotides read TGTGCCAGTAGTATAGGGACTAGCGGGAGGAATGAGCAGTTCTTC. Full variable domain (outside the CDR3, taken from reference TRBV19 and TRBJ2-1): DGGITQSPKYLFRKEGQNVTLSCEQNLNHDAMYWYRQDPGQGLRLIYYSQIVNDFQKGDIAEGYSVSREKKESFPLTVTSAQKNPTAFYLCASSIGTSGRNEQFFGPGTRLTVL.

This clonotype appeared a few times. J is TRBJ1-5 and V is TRBV20-1; no firm D call. CDR3 size: 13 residues. Germline CDR1 is DFQATT and CDR2 is SNEGSKA (reference sequence). Trimming cost V 0 bases and J 3 bases, with 6 bases left between them. The CDR3 spells CSAREVFNQPQHF. In DNA, the CDR3 is TGCAGTGCTAGAGAGGTGTTCAATCAGCCCCAGCATTTT.

This clonotype has only a few counts. Here the CDR3 reads CASSSGWANEKLFF. CDR3 sequence (DNA): TGTGCCAGCAGCTCCGGGTGGGCTAATGAAAAACTGTTTTTT. V usage is TRBV7-9 and J usage is TRBJ1-4; unclear D gene. The V end was cut by 4 bases, the J end by 3 bases, with 9 bases between. Per germline, CDR1 SEHNR and CDR2 FQNEAQ (reference sequence). The CDR3 extends over 14 amino acids.

This rearrangement joins TRBV24-1 to TRBJ2-1; D is perhaps TRBD2 (5 bases). The length of the CDR3 is 16 residues. Trimming pared 3 bases from V and 6 bases from J, leaving 17 bases between. Germline V gene data show CDR1 as KGHDR and CDR2 as SFDVKD. Written as DNA, the CDR3 is TGTGCCACCAGTGATCCCCAGAGACCCCGGGGCAATGAGCAGTTCTTC. Translation: CATSDPQRPRGNEQFF.

This clonotype appeared a few times. At one end, the junction sequence differs from germline, possibly due to a read error. This sequence joins TRBV18 and TRBJ2-2; maybe TRBD2 (5 bases). Germline V lookup: CDR1 KGHSH, CDR2 LQKENI. The CDR3 contains 16 residues. CDR3 sequence reads: CASSLRALANTGEPFF. CDR3 in DNA: TGTGCCAGCTCACTTCGGGCTCTCGCGAACACCGGGGAGCCGTTTTTT.

The chain is built from TRBV19 and TRBJ2-3; 9 bases align to TRBD2. The CDR3 contains 19 residues. Germline V gene sequence: CDR1 LNHDA, CDR2 SQIVND (reference sequence). V lost 4 bases, J lost 2 bases, and 16 bases stayed unmatched. The CDR3 region has the DNA TGTGCCAGTAGTACCTCTGGGGCGGGAGGGCTCCTTAACACAGATACGCAGTATTTT. This sequence encodes CASSTSGAGGLLNTDTQYF.

This clonotype was seen only once. It may be a read error: a sequence one base away is much more abundant. The chain joins TRBV12-3 or TRBV12-4 to TRBJ2-2, with a weak D call TRBD2 (8 bases). The CDR3 runs 15 residues. The ends were cut back, 6 bases at V and 4 bases at J, with 15 bases in the middle. CDR3 region: CASSFGRGPTGELFF. Written as DNA, the CDR3 is TGTGCCAGCAGCTTCGGGAGGGGGCCCACCGGGGAGCTGTTTTTT.

This clonotype was seen a handful of times. V and J are TRBV12-3 or TRBV12-4 and TRBJ2-5, with D possibly matching TRBD1 (6 bases). V shed 8 bases and J shed 5 bases, with 18 bases lying between them. The CDR3 has 14 residues. Here the CDR3 reads CASQIAGAGETQYF. The CDR3 nucleotides read TGTGCCAGCCAAATCGCAGGGGCCGGCGAGACCCAGTACTTC.

Many counts were recorded for this clonotype. The rearrangement uses TRBV15 and TRBJ2-7; possible D gene TRBD2, 6 bases. Germline V gene sequence: CDR1 LNHNV, CDR2 YYDKDF (reference sequence). With 0 bases removed from V and 2 bases from J, the gap between germline ends came to 14 bases. This CDR3 region has 16 residues. DNA of the CDR3: TGTGCCACCAGCAGAGATAGCGGCAGGGCAACCTACGAGCAGTACTTC. It codes for CATSRDSGRATYEQYF.

This clonotype was seen repeatedly, ten times or more. The chain has TRBV30 and TRBJ2-2; D unresolved. Germline CDR1 reads GTSNPN; CDR2 reads SVGIG (reference sequence). V lost 0 bases to trimming and J lost 0 bases, with 8 bases between them. This CDR3 region has 15 residues. The CDR3 reads CAWSVLRPNTGELFF. The CDR3 DNA follows: TGTGCCTGGAGTGTACTGAGGCCGAACACCGGGGAGCTGTTTTTT.